Sequencing of this TCR beta chain was carried out in a study of T cells after yellow fever vaccination. As to this clonotype: Its antigen remains unidentified.

It was through 5'RACE template switching that TCR cDNA was made, with a universal primer site and UMIs added. TCRdb analysed the 5' RACE reads with MiXCR anew, one entry per CDR3 protein. The repertoire has more than 350,000 distinct CDR3 sequences, around 10% of them found once; the top ten carry 15% to 20%. Whole-study results and caveats: It was a small share of clonotypes that appeared in both CD4 and CD8 compartments.

In germline, CDR1 is ENHRY, CDR2 SYGVKD. The CDR3 runs to 13 residues. Sequenced here: PBMCs, sampled on the day of the first yellow fever vaccination. This TCR came from a young man who received the YFV17D yellow fever vaccine. The chain uses TRBV10-3 and TRBJ2-7; D is undetermined. The CDR3 region is CAIRAPGADEQHV. The DNA for the CDR3 is TGTGCCATCAGGGCCCCTGGTGCGGACGAGCAGCACGTC.